What follows describes a single T cell receptor (beta chain). These data are taken from a study of blood T cell repertoires in COVID-19. The overall study: The origin of the acute and convalescent COVID-19 samples was the United States, Italy and Spain. The analysed material was cDNA or gDNA that came from T cells, B-cell-depleted T cells, or PBMCs.

The CDR3 covers 17 residues. V dropped 2 bases and J dropped 7; count of bases not matched to a gene: 13. From germline, CDR1 is SSHAT and CDR2 FNYEAQ (reference sequence). The table came from immunoSEQ multiplex PCR; TCRdb's copy has only in-frame clones and leaves some out. The data contain about 380,000 clones, roughly four fifths of them singletons. V gene TRBV7-7 combines with J gene TRBJ1-2; 10 bases fit TRBD1. The source is a human donor with acute or convalescent COVID-19. The donor label of this sample is uncertain. The material sequenced was peripheral blood. DNA of the CDR3: TGTGCCAGCAGCTTACCTGGGACAGGGGTGTGGTGCTGTGGCTACACCTTC. Its protein product is CASSLPGTGVWCCGYTF.